These 2 T cell receptor beta chains share one sample of origin, sequenced in a study of early T cells in non-severe SARS-CoV-2 infection. Via MiXCR, TCRdb re-called the 5' RACE reads, giving one row per CDR3 protein. The sample holds about 29,000 distinct CDR3 sequences; less than 4.5% are singletons and the top ten take 9.5% to 12%. The source material was whole blood. The receptors come from an adult who was a healthcare worker with PCR-confirmed SARS-CoV-2 infection or an uninfected control (not recorded which).

This clonotype came up many times. J is TRBJ2-5 and V is TRBV29-1; tentative D call: TRBD2 (5 bases). The CDR3 totals 12 residues. V lost 3 bases and J lost 5, with 10 bases in between. Germline CDR1 and CDR2: SQVTM and ANQGSEA. The CDR3 sequence: CSVDRDGETQYF. The CDR3 DNA follows: TGCAGCGTTGACCGGGATGGGGAGACCCAGTACTTC.

There are a few counts of this clonotype. The J gene is TRBJ2-3, the V gene TRBV7-8, with 7 bases lining up with TRBD2. The V gene end was trimmed by 4 bases and the J gene end by 3 bases; junction bases not matched to a gene: 13. Germline-derived CDR1 and CDR2 are SGHVS and FQNEAQ. CDR3 length: 17 amino acids. In nucleotides, the CDR3 is TGTGCCAGCAGCTCCCTGGGGGAGGGTCTAGTAACAGATACGCAGTATTTT. As protein: CASSSLGEGLVTDTQYF.